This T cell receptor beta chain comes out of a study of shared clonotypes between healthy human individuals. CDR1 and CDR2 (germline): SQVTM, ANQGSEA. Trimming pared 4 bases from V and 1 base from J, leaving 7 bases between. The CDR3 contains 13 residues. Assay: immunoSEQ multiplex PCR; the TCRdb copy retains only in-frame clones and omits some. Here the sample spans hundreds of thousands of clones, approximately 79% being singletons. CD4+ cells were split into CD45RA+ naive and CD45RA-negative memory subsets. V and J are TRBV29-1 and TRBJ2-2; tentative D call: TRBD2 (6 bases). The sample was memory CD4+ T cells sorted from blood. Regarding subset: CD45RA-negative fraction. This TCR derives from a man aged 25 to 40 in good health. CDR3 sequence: CSVGSGNTGELFF. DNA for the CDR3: TGCAGCGTTGGTAGCGGGAACACCGGGGAGCTGTTTTTT.